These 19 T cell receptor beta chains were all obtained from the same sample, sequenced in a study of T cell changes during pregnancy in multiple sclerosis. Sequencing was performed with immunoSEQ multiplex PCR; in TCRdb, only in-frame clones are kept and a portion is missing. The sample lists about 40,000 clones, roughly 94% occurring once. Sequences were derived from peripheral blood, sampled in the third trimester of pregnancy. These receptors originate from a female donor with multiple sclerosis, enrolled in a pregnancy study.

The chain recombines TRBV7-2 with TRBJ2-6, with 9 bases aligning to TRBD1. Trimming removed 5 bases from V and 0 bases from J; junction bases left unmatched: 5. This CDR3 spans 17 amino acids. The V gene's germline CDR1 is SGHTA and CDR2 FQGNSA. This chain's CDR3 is CASSRQGGSSGANVLTF. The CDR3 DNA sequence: TGTGCCAGCAGCCGACAGGGGGGTTCCTCTGGGGCCAACGTCCTGACTTTC.

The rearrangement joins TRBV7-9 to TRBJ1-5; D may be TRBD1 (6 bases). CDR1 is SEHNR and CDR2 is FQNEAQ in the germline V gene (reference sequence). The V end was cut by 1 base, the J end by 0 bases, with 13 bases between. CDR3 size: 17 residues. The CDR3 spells CASSLGTASYSNQPQHF. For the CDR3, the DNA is TGTGCCAGCAGCTTAGGGACAGCCTCTTATAGCAATCAGCCCCAGCATTTT.

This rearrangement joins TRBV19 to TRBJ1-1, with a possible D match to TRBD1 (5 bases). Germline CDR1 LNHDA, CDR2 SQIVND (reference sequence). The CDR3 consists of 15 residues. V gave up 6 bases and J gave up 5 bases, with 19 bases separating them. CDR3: CASSRRPGITTEAFF. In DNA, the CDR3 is TGTGCCAGTAGCCGGCGGCCAGGGATTACGACTGAAGCTTTCTTT.

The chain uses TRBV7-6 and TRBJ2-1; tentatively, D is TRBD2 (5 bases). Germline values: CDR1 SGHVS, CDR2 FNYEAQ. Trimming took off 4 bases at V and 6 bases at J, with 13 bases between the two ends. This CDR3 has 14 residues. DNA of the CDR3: TGTGCCAGCAGCTCTAGAGACTATGGCAATGAGCAGTTCTTC. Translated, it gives CASSSRDYGNEQFF.

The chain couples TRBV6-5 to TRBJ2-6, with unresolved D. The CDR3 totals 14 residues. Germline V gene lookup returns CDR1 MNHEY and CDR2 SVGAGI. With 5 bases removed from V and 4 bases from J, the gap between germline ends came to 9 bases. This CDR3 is CASSIASGANVLTF. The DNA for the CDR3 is TGTGCCAGCAGTATAGCTTCGGGGGCCAACGTCCTGACTTTC.

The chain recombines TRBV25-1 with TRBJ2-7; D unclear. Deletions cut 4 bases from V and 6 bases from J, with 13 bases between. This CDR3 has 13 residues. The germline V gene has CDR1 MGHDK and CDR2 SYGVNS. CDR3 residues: CASSAITGGEQYF. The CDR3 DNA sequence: TGTGCCAGCAGTGCTATCACGGGTGGCGAGCAGTACTTC.

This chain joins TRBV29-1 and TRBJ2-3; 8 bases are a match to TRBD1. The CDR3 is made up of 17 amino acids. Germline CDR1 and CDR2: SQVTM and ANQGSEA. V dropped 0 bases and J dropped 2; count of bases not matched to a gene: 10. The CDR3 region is CSVEDPEGQVATDTQYF. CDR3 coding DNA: TGCAGCGTTGAAGATCCTGAGGGACAGGTCGCCACAGATACGCAGTATTTT.

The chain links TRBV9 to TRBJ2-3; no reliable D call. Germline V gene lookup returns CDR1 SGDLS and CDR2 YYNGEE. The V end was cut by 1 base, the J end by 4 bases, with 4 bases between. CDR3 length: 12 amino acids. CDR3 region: CASSVYSDTQYF. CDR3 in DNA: TGTGCCAGCAGCGTATATTCAGATACGCAGTATTTT.

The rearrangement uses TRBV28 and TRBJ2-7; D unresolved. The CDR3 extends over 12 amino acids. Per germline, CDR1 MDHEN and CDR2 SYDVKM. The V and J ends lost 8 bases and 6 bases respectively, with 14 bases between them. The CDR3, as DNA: TGTGCCAGCGCTTGGTCGGTATCCGAGCAGTACTTC. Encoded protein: CASAWSVSEQYF.

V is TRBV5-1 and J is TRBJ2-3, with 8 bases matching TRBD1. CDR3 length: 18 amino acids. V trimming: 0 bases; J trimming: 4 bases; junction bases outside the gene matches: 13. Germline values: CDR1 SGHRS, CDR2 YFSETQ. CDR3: CASSLELLARGPADTQYF. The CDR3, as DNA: TGCGCCAGCAGCTTGGAGCTCCTGGCCAGGGGGCCCGCAGATACGCAGTATTTT.

The CDR3 DNA reads as TGCGCCAGCAGCCCCGCCTTCAGGGATAGCAATCAGCCCCAGCATTTT. Translating gives CASSPAFRDSNQPQHF. The genes are TRBV4-1 and TRBJ1-5; tentative D call: TRBD1 (5 bases). The ends were cut back, 4 bases at V and 0 bases at J, with 13 bases in the middle. The V gene's germline CDR1 is MGHRA and CDR2 YSYEKL. The CDR3 spans 16 residues.

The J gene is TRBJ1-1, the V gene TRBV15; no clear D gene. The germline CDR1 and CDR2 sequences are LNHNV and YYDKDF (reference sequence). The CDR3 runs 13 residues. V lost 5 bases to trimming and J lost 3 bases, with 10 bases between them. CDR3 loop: CATSVGVDTEAFF. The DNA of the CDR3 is TGTGCCACCAGCGTCGGGGTTGACACTGAAGCTTTCTTT.

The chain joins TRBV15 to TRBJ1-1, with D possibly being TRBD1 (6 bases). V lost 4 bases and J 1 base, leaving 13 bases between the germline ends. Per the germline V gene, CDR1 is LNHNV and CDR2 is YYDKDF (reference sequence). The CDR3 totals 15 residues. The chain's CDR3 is CATSNPGVRNTEAFF. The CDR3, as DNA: TGTGCCACCAGCAACCCAGGGGTCAGGAACACTGAAGCTTTCTTT.

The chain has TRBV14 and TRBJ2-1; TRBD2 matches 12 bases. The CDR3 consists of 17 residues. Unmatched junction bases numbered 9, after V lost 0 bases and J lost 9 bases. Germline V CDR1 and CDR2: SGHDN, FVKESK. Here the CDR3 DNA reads TGTGCCAGCAGCCAAGATCGTCGACTAGCGGGAGCGGGTGAGCAGTTCTTC. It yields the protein CASSQDRRLAGAGEQFF.

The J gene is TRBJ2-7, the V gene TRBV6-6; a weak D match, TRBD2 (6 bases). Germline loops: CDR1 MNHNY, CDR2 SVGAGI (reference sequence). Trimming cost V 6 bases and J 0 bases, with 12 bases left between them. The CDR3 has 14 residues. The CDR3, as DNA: TGTGCCAGCAGGGGGACTTCTAGCTCCTACGAGCAGTACTTC. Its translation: CASRGTSSSYEQYF.

The CDR3 sequence: CASSYSDQRDTQYF. The CDR3 region has the DNA TGTGCCAGCAGTTACTCCGACCAGAGGGATACGCAGTATTTT. The V call is TRBV6-6, the J call TRBJ2-3; D gene ambiguous. Germline V gives CDR1 MNHNY, CDR2 SVGAGI (reference sequence). The CDR3 spans 14 residues. V lost 0 bases to trimming and J lost 6 bases, with 10 bases between them.

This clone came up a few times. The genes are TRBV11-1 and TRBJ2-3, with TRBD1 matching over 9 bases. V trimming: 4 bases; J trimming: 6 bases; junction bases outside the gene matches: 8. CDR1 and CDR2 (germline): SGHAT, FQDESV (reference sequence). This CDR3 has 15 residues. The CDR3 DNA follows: TGTGCCAGCAGCTCACGGGACAGGGAGTCGGATACGCAGTATTTT. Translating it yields CASSSRDRESDTQYF.

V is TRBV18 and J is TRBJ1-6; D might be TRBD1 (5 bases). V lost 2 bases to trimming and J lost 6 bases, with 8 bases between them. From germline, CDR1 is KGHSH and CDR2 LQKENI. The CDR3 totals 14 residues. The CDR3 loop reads CASSPVTANSPLHF. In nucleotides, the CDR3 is TGTGCCAGCTCACCAGTGACAGCTAATTCACCCCTCCACTTT.

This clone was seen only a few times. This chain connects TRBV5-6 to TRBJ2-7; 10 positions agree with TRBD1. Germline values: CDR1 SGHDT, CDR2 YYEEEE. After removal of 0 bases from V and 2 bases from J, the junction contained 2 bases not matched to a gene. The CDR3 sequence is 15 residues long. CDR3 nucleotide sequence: TGTGCCAGCAGCTTGGGGGGGACAGGGGCCTACGAGCAGTACTTC. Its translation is CASSLGGTGAYEQYF.